The rows below give T cell receptor beta chains drawn from one sample of a study of blood T cell repertoires in COVID-19. Profiling relied on immunoSEQ multiplex PCR, and the TCRdb table lists in-frame clones only, not all of them. Among hundreds of thousands of clones listed, 80% to 85% were seen once. Material: peripheral blood. The receptors shown here come from a woman aged 80 or older with active or convalescent COVID-19. CDR3s include the opening cysteine and the closing phenylalanine or tryptophan. The order of the fields is clone size, J gene, D gene, V gene, CDR3 DNA, CDR3 protein. The D gene is left open where the match is weak. A clone size is listed for some rows: how often the clone was seen (once, few, many), or a class if it is expanded.

abundance: .; j_gene: TRBJ1-3; d_gene: .; v_gene: TRBV27; CDR3nt: TGTGCCAGCAGTTTTGGCCGAGCGGGAAACACCATATATTTT; CDR3aa: CASSFGRAGNTIYF
abundance: .; j_gene: TRBJ2-5; d_gene: .; v_gene: TRBV6-2/TRBV6-3; CDR3nt: TGTGCCAGCAGTTACTCTCGGGGTCAGGCAGAGACCCAGTACTTC; CDR3aa: CASSYSRGQAETQYF
abundance: .; j_gene: TRBJ2-3; d_gene: .; v_gene: TRBV7-9; CDR3nt: TGTGCCAGCAGCATCACACGCACAGATACGCAGTATTTT; CDR3aa: CASSITRTDTQYF
abundance: once; j_gene: TRBJ1-1; d_gene: .; v_gene: TRBV7-3; CDR3nt: TGTGCCAGCAGCTCGACACTGGGCGCTGAAGCTTTCTTT; CDR3aa: CASSSTLGAEAFF
abundance: few; j_gene: TRBJ1-5; d_gene: .; v_gene: TRBV21-1; CDR3nt: TGTGCCAGCAGCAAAGTATTAACAGGGCCCCCGAATCAGCCCCAGCATTTT; CDR3aa: CASSKVLTGPPNQPQHF
abundance: .; j_gene: TRBJ1-1; d_gene: .; v_gene: TRBV12-3/TRBV12-4; CDR3nt: TGTGCCAGCAGTTTAAACAGGGACACTGAAGCTTTCTTT; CDR3aa: CASSLNRDTEAFF
abundance: .; j_gene: TRBJ1-1; d_gene: .; v_gene: TRBV5-4; CDR3nt: TGTGCCAGCAGCTTACAGTTGAACACTGAAGCTTTCTTT; CDR3aa: CASSLQLNTEAFF
abundance: .; j_gene: TRBJ1-4; d_gene: .; v_gene: TRBV6-1; CDR3nt: TGTGCCAGCAGTGAATGGGGCAGACATAATGAAAAACTGTTTTTT; CDR3aa: CASSEWGRHNEKLFF
abundance: .; j_gene: TRBJ1-5; d_gene: TRBD1; v_gene: TRBV19; CDR3nt: TGTGCCAGTAGCACAGACCGGGACAGGGGGCTTCCAGATCAGCCCCAGCATTTT; CDR3aa: CASSTDRDRGLPDQPQHF
abundance: many; j_gene: TRBJ2-3; d_gene: .; v_gene: TRBV5-1; CDR3nt: TGCGCCAGCAGCTTTTGGGGGCGAGATACGCAGTATTTT; CDR3aa: CASSFWGRDTQYF
abundance: .; j_gene: TRBJ1-1; d_gene: TRBD1; v_gene: TRBV19; CDR3nt: TGTGCCAGTAGCTTATTGGGAACAGGGGCTGGCACTGAAGCTTTCTTT; CDR3aa: CASSLLGTGAGTEAFF
abundance: .; j_gene: TRBJ2-7; d_gene: .; v_gene: TRBV5-4; CDR3nt: TGTGCCAGCAGCCCGCAGAGAGGTGAATACGAGCAGTACTTC; CDR3aa: CASSPQRGEYEQYF
abundance: once; j_gene: TRBJ1-4; d_gene: .; v_gene: TRBV6-5; CDR3nt: TGTGCCAGCAGAAGAACCAGGGGAACTAATGAAAAACTGTTTTTT; CDR3aa: CASRRTRGTNEKLFF
abundance: .; j_gene: TRBJ1-1; d_gene: .; v_gene: TRBV7-2; CDR3nt: TGTGCCAGCAGCTTCTCAGGGGTATCCACTGAAGCTTTCTTT; CDR3aa: CASSFSGVSTEAFF
abundance: .; j_gene: TRBJ1-3; d_gene: .; v_gene: TRBV28; CDR3nt: TGTGCCAGCAGTCCCGCCAGGGTCGGAAACACCATATATTTT; CDR3aa: CASSPARVGNTIYF
abundance: .; j_gene: TRBJ2-7; d_gene: .; v_gene: TRBV7-2; CDR3nt: TGTGCCAGCAGCTTTAGGGGAGGTGTTTACGAGCAGTACTTC; CDR3aa: CASSFRGGVYEQYF
abundance: .; j_gene: TRBJ2-7; d_gene: TRBD1; v_gene: TRBV9; CDR3nt: TGTGCCAGCAGCGTTTCGACAGGGCCCGAGCAGTACTTC; CDR3aa: CASSVSTGPEQYF
abundance: .; j_gene: TRBJ2-3; d_gene: TRBD1; v_gene: TRBV5-6; CDR3nt: TGTGCCAGCAGCTTAGACAGGGGGCAGGGAGATACGCAGTATTTT; CDR3aa: CASSLDRGQGDTQYF
abundance: .; j_gene: TRBJ1-2; d_gene: TRBD1; v_gene: TRBV19; CDR3nt: TGTGCCAGTAGTATCCTCGGCAGGGGGAGCTATGGCTACACCTTC; CDR3aa: CASSILGRGSYGYTF
abundance: once; j_gene: TRBJ2-7; d_gene: TRBD2; v_gene: TRBV24-1; CDR3nt: TGTGCCACCAGTACTAGCGACAAAACCTACGAGCAGTACTTC; CDR3aa: CATSTSDKTYEQYF
abundance: .; j_gene: TRBJ1-3; d_gene: .; v_gene: TRBV11-2; CDR3nt: TGTGCCAGCAGCTTAGGGACTACCAGCTCTGGAAACACCATATATTTT; CDR3aa: CASSLGTTSSGNTIYF
abundance: .; j_gene: TRBJ2-7; d_gene: .; v_gene: TRBV18; CDR3nt: TGTGCCAGCTCACTTCAGGGCAGGGACTACGAGCAGTACTTC; CDR3aa: CASSLQGRDYEQYF
abundance: .; j_gene: TRBJ1-3; d_gene: TRBD1; v_gene: TRBV13; CDR3nt: TGTGCCAGCAGCTCCGGGACAGGGGGGGGAAACACCATATATTTT; CDR3aa: CASSSGTGGGNTIYF
abundance: .; j_gene: TRBJ2-7; d_gene: TRBD2; v_gene: TRBV6-1; CDR3nt: TGTGCCAGCAGTGAGGGACTAGCCCATCGCGAGCAGTACTTC; CDR3aa: CASSEGLAHREQYF
abundance: once; j_gene: TRBJ1-2; d_gene: .; v_gene: TRBV30; CDR3nt: TGTGCCTGGAGTGGGACAGCTAACTATGGCTACACCTTC; CDR3aa: CAWSGTANYGYTF
abundance: .; j_gene: TRBJ1-6; d_gene: TRBD1; v_gene: TRBV27; CDR3nt: TGTGCCAGCAGTTTCGTCAGGGGGAGGTCACCCCTCCACTTT; CDR3aa: CASSFVRGRSPLHF
abundance: once; j_gene: TRBJ2-7; d_gene: .; v_gene: TRBV20-1; CDR3nt: TGCAGTGCTAGAGAAGATGTAGCGCAGTACTTC; CDR3aa: CSAREDVAQYF
abundance: .; j_gene: TRBJ2-2; d_gene: .; v_gene: TRBV24-1; CDR3nt: TGTGCCACCAGTGATTTCCAGGGGCTGCACACCGGGGAGCTGTTTTTT; CDR3aa: CATSDFQGLHTGELFF
abundance: .; j_gene: TRBJ2-7; d_gene: TRBD2; v_gene: TRBV5-1; CDR3nt: TGCGCCAGCAGCTCTTTAGCGGGAGCGTACTACGAGCAGTACTTC; CDR3aa: CASSSLAGAYYEQYF
abundance: .; j_gene: TRBJ2-1; d_gene: TRBD2; v_gene: TRBV11-2; CDR3nt: TGTGCCAGCAGCCGAAGAGAGGGGACTAGCGGGTACAATGAGCAGTTCTTC; CDR3aa: CASSRREGTSGYNEQFF
abundance: .; j_gene: TRBJ2-1; d_gene: TRBD2; v_gene: TRBV19; CDR3nt: TGTGCCAGTAGTATAGCCGGACTAGCGGGTCAAAGGCAGTTCTTC; CDR3aa: CASSIAGLAGQRQFF
abundance: .; j_gene: TRBJ1-4; d_gene: TRBD1; v_gene: TRBV5-5; CDR3nt: TGTGCCAGCAGCTTTACAGGGGCTAATGAAAAACTGTTTTTT; CDR3aa: CASSFTGANEKLFF
abundance: .; j_gene: TRBJ1-6; d_gene: TRBD1; v_gene: TRBV11-2; CDR3nt: TGTGCCAGCAGATCAGACAGGGTAGTTTCACCCCTCCACTTT; CDR3aa: CASRSDRVVSPLHF
abundance: few; j_gene: TRBJ2-2; d_gene: .; v_gene: TRBV27; CDR3nt: TGTGCCAGCACCCTTGTTCCCCAGGGAAGGACCGGGGAGCTGTTTTTT; CDR3aa: CASTLVPQGRTGELFF
abundance: .; j_gene: TRBJ1-5; d_gene: TRBD1; v_gene: TRBV18; CDR3nt: TGTGCCAGCTCACCAGGGACAGGGAACGACCAGCCCCAGCATTTT; CDR3aa: CASSPGTGNDQPQHF
abundance: .; j_gene: TRBJ1-1; d_gene: .; v_gene: TRBV5-5; CDR3nt: TGTGCCAGCAGCTTGTTGGGGGCCCACACTGAAGCTTTCTTT; CDR3aa: CASSLLGAHTEAFF
abundance: .; j_gene: TRBJ1-6; d_gene: .; v_gene: TRBV11-2; CDR3nt: TGTGCCAGCAGCTCCCTGCCAGGCTATTCACCCCTCCACTTT; CDR3aa: CASSSLPGYSPLHF
abundance: few; j_gene: TRBJ1-1; d_gene: TRBD1; v_gene: TRBV5-1; CDR3nt: TGCGCCAGCACCAGACTCGACAGGGGATACACTGAAGCTTTCTTT; CDR3aa: CASTRLDRGYTEAFF
abundance: .; j_gene: TRBJ2-1; d_gene: TRBD2; v_gene: TRBV27; CDR3nt: TGTGCCAGCAGTTTAGGCCCAGCGGGAGGGCATCGGGAGCAGTTCTTC; CDR3aa: CASSLGPAGGHREQFF
abundance: .; j_gene: TRBJ2-2; d_gene: TRBD1; v_gene: TRBV18; CDR3nt: TGTGCCAGCTCACCACCAAGCACAGGGGGCGACGGGGAGCTGTTTTTT; CDR3aa: CASSPPSTGGDGELFF
abundance: once; j_gene: TRBJ1-6; d_gene: .; v_gene: TRBV5-5; CDR3nt: TGTGCCAGCAGCTTGTTAGGGGGTAACTCACCCCTCCACTTT; CDR3aa: CASSLLGGNSPLHF
abundance: few; j_gene: TRBJ1-1; d_gene: TRBD1; v_gene: TRBV29-1; CDR3nt: TGCAGCTTAGACAGGGGGCTAGGCACTGAAGCTTTCTTT; CDR3aa: CSLDRGLGTEAFF
abundance: .; j_gene: TRBJ2-2; d_gene: .; v_gene: TRBV21-1; CDR3nt: TGTGCCAGCAGCAAAGCGGCACACCAAGCCGGGGAGCTGTTTTTT; CDR3aa: CASSKAAHQAGELFF
abundance: .; j_gene: TRBJ1-2; d_gene: .; v_gene: TRBV27; CDR3nt: TGTGCCAGCAGTAGTTTCCCGGGGGGTGGCTACACCTTC; CDR3aa: CASSSFPGGGYTF
abundance: .; j_gene: TRBJ1-2; d_gene: .; v_gene: TRBV7-2; CDR3nt: TGTGCCAGCAGCGCCTTCGGGAGGGGGAACTATGGCTACACCTTC; CDR3aa: CASSAFGRGNYGYTF
abundance: .; j_gene: TRBJ2-5; d_gene: .; v_gene: TRBV21-1; CDR3nt: TGTGCCAGCAGCAGGGGGACACGTTTGTACCAAGAGACCCAGTACTTC; CDR3aa: CASSRGTRLYQETQYF
abundance: .; j_gene: TRBJ2-1; d_gene: TRBD2; v_gene: TRBV10-3; CDR3nt: TGTGCCATCAGTGACTCCTGGGGAGCGGGAGAAGGTAATGAGCAGTTCTTC; CDR3aa: CAISDSWGAGEGNEQFF
abundance: .; j_gene: TRBJ1-2; d_gene: .; v_gene: TRBV30; CDR3nt: TGTGCCGGGAACCAGGGGCAAGTTAATGGCTACACCTTC; CDR3aa: CAGNQGQVNGYTF